The 18 T cell receptor beta chains below come from one sample, sequenced in a study of response to subunit inactivated influenza vaccine. TCRdb re-called the RT-PCR reads through MiXCR, storing one row per CDR3 protein. This table has just over 300,000 distinct CDR3 sequences, just over 20% appearing once. The material sequenced was PBMCs from blood, taken approximately 22 months after vaccination. The receptors come from a man between 50 and 70 years old who received an inactivated influenza vaccine.

A few counts support this clonotype. CDR3 sequence (DNA): TGCGCCAGCAGCTTGGTCAAAAGGGGGACTCTCACAGATACGCAGTATTTT. It specifies CASSLVKRGTLTDTQYF. The chain couples TRBV5-1 to TRBJ2-3; D is possibly TRBD1 or TRBD2 (6 bases each). CDR3 length equals 17 residues. V gave up 0 bases and J gave up 2 bases, with 16 bases separating them. Per germline, CDR1 SGHRS and CDR2 YFSETQ.

The chain joins TRBV27 to TRBJ1-6; the match to TRBD1 covers 11 bases. Germline assignment: CDR1 MNHEY and CDR2 SMNVEV (reference sequence). V lost 2 bases to trimming and J lost 7 bases; unmatched junction nucleotides: 4. The CDR3 loop spans 16 amino acids. The DNA of the CDR3 is TGTGCCAGCAGTTTACCGGGACAGGGGGGGAATTCACCCCTCCACTTT. It specifies CASSLPGQGGNSPLHF.

This clonotype has just a few counts. This CDR3 is CSQGQGANEQFF. In DNA form, the CDR3 reads TGCAGCCAAGGACAGGGTGCGAATGAGCAGTTCTTC. The rearrangement links TRBV20-1 to TRBJ2-1, with TRBD1 matching 8 bases. This CDR3 comprises 12 residues. Germline V gene lookup returns CDR1 DFQATT and CDR2 SNEGSKA (reference sequence).

This clonotype was seen a few times. V gene TRBV4-2 combines with J gene TRBJ2-4; D remains ambiguous. V dropped 0 bases and J dropped 0 bases, with 12 bases sitting between them. The germline V gene has CDR1 LGHNA and CDR2 YNFKEQ. The CDR3 length is 17 residues. CDR3 protein: CASSQDWGGVAKNIQYF. In DNA form, the CDR3 reads TGTGCCAGCAGCCAAGATTGGGGTGGAGTAGCCAAAAACATTCAGTACTTC.

The rearrangement uses TRBV6-2 or TRBV6-3 and TRBJ1-1; D call uncertain. This CDR3 has 15 amino acids. V gave up 0 bases and J gave up 3 bases, with 11 bases separating them. Germline loops: CDR1 MNHEY, CDR2 SVGEGT. The CDR3 spells CASSYSPGRDTEAFF. The CDR3 DNA is TGTGCCAGCAGTTACTCTCCGGGGAGAGACACTGAAGCTTTCTTT.

The rearrangement links TRBV6-2 or TRBV6-3 to TRBJ2-6; perhaps TRBD1 as D (6 bases). The length of the CDR3 is 15 residues. V was cut by 4 bases and J by 1 base, with 8 bases left in between. The V gene's germline CDR1 is MNHEY and CDR2 SVGEGT. The CDR3 is CASSLTGSGANVLTF. CDR3 in DNA: TGTGCCAGCAGTTTAACAGGGTCTGGGGCCAACGTCCTGACTTTC.

The rearrangement links TRBV12-3 or TRBV12-4 to TRBJ2-1, with D possibly being TRBD1 or TRBD2 (5 bases each). CDR3 length equals 17 residues. V was trimmed by 5 bases and J by 0 bases, leaving 17 bases between them. CDR3 DNA sequence: TGTGCCAGCAGTCCCCGTGGGGACCTGAGCTCCTACAATGAGCAGTTCTTC. Translated: CASSPRGDLSSYNEQFF.

The table lists this clonotype with a few counts. This rearrangement joins TRBV4-3 to TRBJ1-1; D call uncertain. Germline values: CDR1 LGHNA, CDR2 YSLEER. Trimming cost V 5 bases and J 1 base, with 11 bases left between them. The CDR3 covers 14 residues. The DNA for the CDR3 is TGCGCCAGCAGCGGGGTCGGTTCGAACACTGAAGCTTTCTTT. It yields the protein CASSGVGSNTEAFF.

This clonotype was seen many times. This sequence joins TRBV28 and TRBJ1-6; possible D gene TRBD1, 5 bases. The V and J ends lost 1 base and 16 bases respectively, with 17 bases between them. CDR1 is MDHEN and CDR2 is SYDVKM in the germline V gene. The CDR3 is 14 residues long. CDR3 amino acids: CASSLSAGTRRLHF. CDR3 sequence (DNA): TGTGCCAGCAGTTTATCAGCAGGGACTCGCAGGCTCCACTTT.

This clonotype has only a few counts. This chain uses TRBV5-4 with TRBJ1-1; possible D gene TRBD1, 5 bases. This CDR3 comprises 15 residues. Germline-derived CDR1 and CDR2 are SGHNT and YYREEE (reference sequence). V was pared by 2 bases and J by 1 base, with 12 bases between. The CDR3 bases are TGTGCCAGCAGCTTACCCGGGACTGAGAACACTGAAGCTTTCTTT. Translation gives CASSLPGTENTEAFF.

This clonotype occurred a few times. This chain uses TRBV10-2 with TRBJ2-3; D unclear. Trimming cost V 8 bases and J 2 bases, with 17 bases left between them. The CDR3 contains 15 residues. Germline CDR1 WSHSY, CDR2 SAAADI. The CDR3: CASLLGRIYTDTQYF. The DNA of the CDR3 is TGCGCCAGCCTCTTGGGCCGTATTTACACAGATACGCAGTATTTT.

The rearrangement uses TRBV3-1 and TRBJ2-3; 8 positions match TRBD2. CDR1 LGHDT and CDR2 YNNKEL come from the germline V gene (reference sequence). V shed 3 bases and J 9 bases; nucleotides not matched to a gene: 11. This CDR3 comprises 15 residues. CDR3 loop: CASSQYTGPGGTQYF. In DNA, the CDR3 is TGTGCCAGCAGCCAGTATACAGGGCCGGGGGGGACGCAGTATTTT.

This clonotype occurred a few times. V is TRBV7-6 and J is TRBJ2-1; TRBD1 agrees at 8 bases. This CDR3 is built from 16 residues. V shed 1 base, J shed 0 bases, and the junction held 2 bases outside the gene matches. The V gene's germline CDR1 is SGHVS and CDR2 FNYEAQ. CDR3 loop: CASSLVGQASYNEQFF. DNA for the CDR3: TGTGCCAGCAGCTTAGTGGGACAGGCCTCCTACAATGAGCAGTTCTTC.

This clonotype was found once. The rearrangement links TRBV4-1 to TRBJ1-3; D ambiguous. The CDR3 contains 12 residues. Germline V gene sequence: CDR1 MGHRA, CDR2 YSYEKL. Trimming shortened V by 4 bases and J by 3 bases, and 4 bases separated the two germline ends. The CDR3 reads CASSRVGNTIYF. Here the CDR3 DNA reads TGCGCCAGCAGCCGTGTTGGAAACACCATATATTTT.

In this sample, this clonotype turned up a few times. The chain carries TRBV20-1 and TRBJ1-2; 7 bases agree with TRBD1. The CDR3 is 12 residues long. V lost 6 bases, J lost 6 bases, and 7 bases stayed unmatched. Looked up from germline, CDR1 is DFQATT and CDR2 is SNEGSKA (reference sequence). The CDR3 sequence: CSAPDRTHGYTF. CDR3 coding DNA: TGCAGTGCCCCGGACAGGACCCATGGCTACACCTTC.

The chain employs TRBV5-1 and TRBJ1-3; the match to TRBD1 covers 7 bases. Germline V gives CDR1 SGHRS, CDR2 YFSETQ. The trim removed 4 bases at V and 8 bases at J, leaving 9 bases unmatched. The CDR3 has 14 residues. The CDR3 region is CASSDDRGTDTIYF. CDR3 sequence (DNA): TGCGCCAGCAGCGATGATCGGGGGACAGACACCATATATTTT.

J is TRBJ2-7 and V is TRBV7-9; no clear D gene. V lost 3 bases and J lost 2, with 11 bases in between. CDR3 length: 14 residues. Germline CDR1 and CDR2: SEHNR and FQNEAQ (reference sequence). CDR3 sequence reads: CASSFPSPTYEQYF. The CDR3 DNA sequence: TGTGCCAGCAGCTTTCCGAGTCCTACCTACGAGCAGTACTTC.

This chain connects TRBV6-2 or TRBV6-3 to TRBJ2-7, with 13 bases lining up with TRBD2. The CDR3 is 15 residues long. CDR1 is MNHEY and CDR2 is SVGEGT in the germline V gene. V was pared by 6 bases and J by 0 bases, with 2 bases of the junction left unmatched. The CDR3 DNA sequence: TGTGCCAGCAGGCGGACTAGCGGGGGCTCCTACGAGCAGTACTTC. Amino acid sequence: CASRRTSGGSYEQYF.